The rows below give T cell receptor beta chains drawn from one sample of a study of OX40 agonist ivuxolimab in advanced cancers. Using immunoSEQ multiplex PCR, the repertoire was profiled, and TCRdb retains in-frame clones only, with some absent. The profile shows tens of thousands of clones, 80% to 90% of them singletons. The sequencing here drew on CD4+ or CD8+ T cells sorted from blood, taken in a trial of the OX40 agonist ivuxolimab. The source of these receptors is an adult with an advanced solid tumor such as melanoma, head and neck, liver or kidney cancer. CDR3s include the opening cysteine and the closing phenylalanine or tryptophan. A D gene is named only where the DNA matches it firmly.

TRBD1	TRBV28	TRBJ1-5	CASSPWTGYQPQHF	TGTGCCAGCAGTCCCTGGACAGGGTATCAGCCCCAGCATTTT
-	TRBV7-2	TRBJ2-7	CASSFSATGTLLYEQYF	TGTGCCAGCAGCTTCTCTGCAACAGGAACCCTCCTATACGAGCAGTACTTC
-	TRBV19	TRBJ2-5	CASSEGRQETQYF	TGTGCCAGTAGTGAGGGACGCCAAGAGACCCAGTACTTC
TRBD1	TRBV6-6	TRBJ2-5	CASSYSPGGETQYF	TGTGCCAGCAGTTACTCCCCAGGGGGAGAGACCCAGTACTTC
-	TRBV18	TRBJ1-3	CASSLQGTTSGNTIYF	TGTGCCAGCTCACTACAGGGTACAACCTCTGGAAACACCATATATTTT
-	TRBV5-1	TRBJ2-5	CASSLGQGQETQYF	TGCGCCAGCAGCTTGGGGCAGGGGCAAGAGACCCAGTACTTC
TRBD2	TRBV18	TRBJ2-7	CASSPTRGVSYEQYF	TGTGCCAGCTCACCAACCCGGGGGGTCTCCTACGAGCAGTACTTC
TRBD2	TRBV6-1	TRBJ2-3	CASSEGGADTQYF	TGTGCCAGCAGTGAGGGAGGGGCAGATACGCAGTATTTT
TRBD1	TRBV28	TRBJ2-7	CASVDRVSSYEQYF	TGTGCCAGCGTCGACAGGGTGAGCTCCTACGAGCAGTACTTC
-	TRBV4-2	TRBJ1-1	CASSQDRGGTEAFF	TGTGCCAGCAGCCAAGATAGGGGGGGCACTGAAGCTTTCTTT